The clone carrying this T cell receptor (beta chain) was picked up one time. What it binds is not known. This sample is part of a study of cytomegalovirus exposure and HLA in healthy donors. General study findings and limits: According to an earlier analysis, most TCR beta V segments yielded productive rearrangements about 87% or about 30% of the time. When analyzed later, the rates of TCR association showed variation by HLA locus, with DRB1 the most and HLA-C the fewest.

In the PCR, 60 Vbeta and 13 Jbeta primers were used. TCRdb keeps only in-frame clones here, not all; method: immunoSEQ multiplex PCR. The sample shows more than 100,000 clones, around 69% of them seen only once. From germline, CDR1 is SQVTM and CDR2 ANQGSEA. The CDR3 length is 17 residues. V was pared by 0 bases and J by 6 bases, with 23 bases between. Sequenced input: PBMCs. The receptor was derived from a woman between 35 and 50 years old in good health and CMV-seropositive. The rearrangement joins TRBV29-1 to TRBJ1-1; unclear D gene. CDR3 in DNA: TGCAGCGTTGAAGACACATTAGGGAGTCTTACAGACGCTGAAGCTTTCTTT. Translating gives CSVEDTLGSLTDAEAFF.